Below, one T cell receptor beta chain is given with its context. The antigen is not known. The CDR3 extends over 15 amino acids. The V end was cut by 7 bases, the J end by 5 bases, with 18 bases between. The assay, immunoSEQ v3.0, was run at survey level. Clones were read by immunoSEQ multiplex PCR, and TCRdb kept only the in-frame ones, dropping some. Among tens of thousands of clones listed, approximately 82% were seen once. Per donor, a minimum of one pre-ART and a minimum of two post-ART PBMC samples were available. The sample comes from a study of long-term antiretroviral therapy in people with HIV. Study-level points and caveats: Whereas controls had wider CDR3 length ranges, HIV repertoires had narrower ones. Post-treatment diversity went higher with ART but stayed below transplant donor controls. Every time point showed a repertoire led by clones expanded before ART.

This receptor was taken from a young man with HIV. The chain carries TRBV23-1 and TRBJ1-5, with D maybe TRBD1 (6 bases). TRBV23-1 is given ORF status, its function remaining uncertain. Sequencing was performed on unsorted PBMCs, taken 0.5 years after starting antiretroviral therapy. CDR3 loop: CASNPGQRRDQPQHF. In nucleotides, the CDR3 is TGCGCCAGCAACCCCGGACAGCGGAGGGATCAGCCCCAGCATTTT.